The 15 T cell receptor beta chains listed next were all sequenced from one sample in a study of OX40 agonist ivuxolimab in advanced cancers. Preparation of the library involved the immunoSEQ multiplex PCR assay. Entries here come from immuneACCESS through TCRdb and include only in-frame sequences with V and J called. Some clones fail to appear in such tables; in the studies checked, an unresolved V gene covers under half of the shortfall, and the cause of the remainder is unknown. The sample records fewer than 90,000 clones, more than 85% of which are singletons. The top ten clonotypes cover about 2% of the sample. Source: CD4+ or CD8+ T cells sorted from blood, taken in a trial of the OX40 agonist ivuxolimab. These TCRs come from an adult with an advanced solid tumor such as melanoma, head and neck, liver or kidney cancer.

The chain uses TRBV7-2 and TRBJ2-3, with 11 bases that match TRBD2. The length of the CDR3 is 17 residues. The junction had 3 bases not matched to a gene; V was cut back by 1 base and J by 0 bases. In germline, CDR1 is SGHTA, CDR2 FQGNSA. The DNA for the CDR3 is TGTGCCAGCAGCTTAGTGGCTAGCGGGGGGAGCACAGATACGCAGTATTTT. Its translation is CASSLVASGGSTDTQYF. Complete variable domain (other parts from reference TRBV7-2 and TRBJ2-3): GAGVSQSPSNKVTEKGKDVELRCDPISGHTALYWYRQSLGQGLEFLIYFQGNSAPDKSGLPSDRFSAERTGGSVSTLTIQRTQQEDSAVYLCASSLVASGGSTDTQYFGPGTRLTVL.

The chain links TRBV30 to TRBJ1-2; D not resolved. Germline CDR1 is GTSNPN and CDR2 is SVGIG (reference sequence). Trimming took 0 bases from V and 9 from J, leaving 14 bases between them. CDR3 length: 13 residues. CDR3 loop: CAWSVLGSLSYTF. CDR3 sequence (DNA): TGTGCCTGGAGTGTACTAGGGTCGTTAAGCTACACCTTC.

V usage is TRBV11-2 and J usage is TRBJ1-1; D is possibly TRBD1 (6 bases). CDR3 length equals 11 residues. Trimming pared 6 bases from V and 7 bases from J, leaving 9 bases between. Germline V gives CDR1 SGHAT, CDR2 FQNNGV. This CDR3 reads CASRKDSEAFF. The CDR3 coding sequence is TGTGCCAGCAGAAAGGACAGTGAAGCTTTCTTT.

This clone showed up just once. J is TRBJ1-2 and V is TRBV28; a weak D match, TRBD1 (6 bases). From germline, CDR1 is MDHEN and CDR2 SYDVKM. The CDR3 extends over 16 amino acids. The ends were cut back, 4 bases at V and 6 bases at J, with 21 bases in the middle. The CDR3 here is CASSSGAVGFTNGYTF. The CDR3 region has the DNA TGTGCCAGCAGTTCAGGGGCCGTAGGTTTTACGAATGGCTACACCTTC.

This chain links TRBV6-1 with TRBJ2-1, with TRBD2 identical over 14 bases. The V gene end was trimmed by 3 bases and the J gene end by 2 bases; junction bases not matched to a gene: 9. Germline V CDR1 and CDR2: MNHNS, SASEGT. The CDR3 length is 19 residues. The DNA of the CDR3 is TGTGCCAGCAGTGATCGGGCCGGGACTAGCGGGAGTACCTACAATGAGCAGTTCTTC. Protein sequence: CASSDRAGTSGSTYNEQFF.

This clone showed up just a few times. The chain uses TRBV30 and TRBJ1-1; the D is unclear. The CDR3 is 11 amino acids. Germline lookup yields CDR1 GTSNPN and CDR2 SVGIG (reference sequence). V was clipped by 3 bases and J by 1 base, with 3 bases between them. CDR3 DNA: TGTGCCTGGAGGGAGAACACTGAAGCTTTCTTT. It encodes CAWRENTEAFF.

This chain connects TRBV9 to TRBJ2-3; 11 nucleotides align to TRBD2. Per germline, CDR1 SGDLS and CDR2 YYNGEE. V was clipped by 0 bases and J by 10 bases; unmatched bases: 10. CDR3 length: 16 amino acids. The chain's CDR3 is CASSVGLASGRIAQYF. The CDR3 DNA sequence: TGTGCCAGCAGCGTAGGATTGGCTAGCGGGAGGATAGCGCAGTATTTT.

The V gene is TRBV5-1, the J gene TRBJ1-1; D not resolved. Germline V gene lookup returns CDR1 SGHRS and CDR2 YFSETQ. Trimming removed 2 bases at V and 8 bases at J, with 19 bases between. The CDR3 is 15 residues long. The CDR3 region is CASSLLSGWRSEAFF. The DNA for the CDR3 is TGCGCCAGCAGCTTACTTTCTGGGTGGCGGTCGGAAGCTTTCTTT.

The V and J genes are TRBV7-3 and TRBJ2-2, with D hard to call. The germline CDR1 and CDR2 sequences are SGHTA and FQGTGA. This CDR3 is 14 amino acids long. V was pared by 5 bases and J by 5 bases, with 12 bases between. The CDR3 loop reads CASSQVLGTGELFF. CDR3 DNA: TGTGCCAGCAGCCAGGTTTTGGGTACCGGGGAGCTGTTTTTT.

CDR3 DNA sequence: TGTGCCAGCAGCTGGGCCAAGGACAGGCCAGGCAATGAGCAGTTCTTC. Its translation is CASSWAKDRPGNEQFF. The chain uses TRBV7-2 and TRBJ2-1; 7 nucleotides line up with TRBD1. Germline CDR1 is SGHTA and CDR2 is FQGNSA. J lost 6 bases, V lost 4 bases, and 12 bases had no gene match. CDR3 size: 16 residues.

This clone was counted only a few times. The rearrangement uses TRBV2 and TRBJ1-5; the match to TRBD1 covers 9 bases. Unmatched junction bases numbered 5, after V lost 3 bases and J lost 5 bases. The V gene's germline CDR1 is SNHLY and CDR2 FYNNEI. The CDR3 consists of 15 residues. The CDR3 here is CASSDGQGRYQPQHF. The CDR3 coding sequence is TGTGCCAGCAGTGATGGACAGGGGCGGTATCAGCCCCAGCATTTT. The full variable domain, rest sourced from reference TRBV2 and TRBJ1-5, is EPEVTQTPSHQVTQMGQEVILRCVPISNHLYFYWYRQILGQKVEFLVSFYNNEISEKSEIFDDQFSVERPDGSNFTLKIRSTKLEDSAMYFCASSDGQGRYQPQHFGDGTRLSIL.

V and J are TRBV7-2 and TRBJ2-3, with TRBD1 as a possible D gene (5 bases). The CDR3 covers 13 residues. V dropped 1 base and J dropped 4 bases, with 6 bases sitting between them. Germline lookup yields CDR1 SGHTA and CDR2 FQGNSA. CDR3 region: CASSLVGPDTQYF. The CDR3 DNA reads TGTGCCAGCAGCTTAGTGGGGCCAGATACGCAGTATTTT.

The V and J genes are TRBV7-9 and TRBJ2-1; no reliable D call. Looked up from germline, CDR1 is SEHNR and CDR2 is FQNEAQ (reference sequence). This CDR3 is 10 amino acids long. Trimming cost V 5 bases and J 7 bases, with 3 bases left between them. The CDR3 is CASSRNEQFF. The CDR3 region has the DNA TGTGCCAGCAGCCGTAATGAGCAGTTCTTC.

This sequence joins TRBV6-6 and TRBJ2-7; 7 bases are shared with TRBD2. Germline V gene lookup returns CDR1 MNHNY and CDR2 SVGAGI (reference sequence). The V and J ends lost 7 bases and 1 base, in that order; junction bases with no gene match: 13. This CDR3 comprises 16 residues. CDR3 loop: CASTRPSSGISYEQYF. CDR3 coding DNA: TGTGCCAGCACCCGGCCATCCAGCGGGATTTCCTACGAGCAGTACTTC.

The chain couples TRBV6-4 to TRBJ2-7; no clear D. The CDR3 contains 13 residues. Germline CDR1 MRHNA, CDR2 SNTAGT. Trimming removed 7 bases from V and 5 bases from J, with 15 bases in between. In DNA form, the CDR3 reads TGTGCCAGCAATCTCGAGGACCCCCACGAGCAGTACTTC. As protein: CASNLEDPHEQYF.